A single sample is the source of the 13 T cell receptor beta chains below, sequenced in a study of blood T cell repertoires in COVID-19. Clones were read by immunoSEQ multiplex PCR, and TCRdb kept only the in-frame ones, dropping some. The sample holds about 97,000 clones, around 80% seen once. The sequenced sample consisted of peripheral blood. These receptors all come from a man in his 70s with acute or convalescent COVID-19.

The V gene is TRBV21-1, the J gene TRBJ2-2; the table's D call TRBD2 went unverified against the DNA. TRBV21-1 is given as a pseudogene. The CDR3 loop spans 17 amino acids. Here the CDR3 DNA reads TGTGCCAGCAGCAAAGAAGGGACTAGCGGGAGAACCGGGGAGCTGTTTTTT. Protein: CASSKEGTSGRTGELFF.

This chain uses TRBV6-1 with TRBJ1-5; D remains ambiguous. In germline, CDR1 is MNHNS, CDR2 SASEGT. There are 16 residues in the CDR3. V lost 2 bases, J lost 5 bases, and 16 bases lay in between. The CDR3 reads CASSEKGRLRDQPQHF. CDR3 nucleotides: TGTGCCAGCAGTGAAAAGGGTAGGTTGCGGGATCAGCCCCAGCATTTT.

The genes are TRBV19 and TRBJ2-6; 9 bases are shared with TRBD1. V lost 7 bases to trimming and J lost 0 bases; unmatched junction nucleotides: 7. This CDR3 is built from 17 residues. Per the germline V gene, CDR1 is LNHDA and CDR2 is SQIVND (reference sequence). CDR3 sequence (DNA): TGTGCCAGTAACCGGGACAGGGTCTCCTCTGGGGCCAACGTCCTGACTTTC. This translates into CASNRDRVSSGANVLTF.

In this sample, this clone turned up once. V and J are TRBV7-9 and TRBJ1-3; D might be TRBD1 (6 bases). This CDR3 region has 16 residues. V lost 5 bases and J lost 0, with 14 bases in between. The germline V gene has CDR1 SEHNR and CDR2 FQNEAQ (reference sequence). CDR3 in DNA: TGTGCCAGCAGCGAGAACAGGGCCTCCTCTGGAAACACCATATATTTT. The encoded protein is CASSENRASSGNTIYF.

This chain connects TRBV11-2 to TRBJ1-2; TRBD1 matches 8 bases. The CDR3 covers 15 residues. Per the germline V gene, CDR1 is SGHAT and CDR2 is FQNNGV. V shed 2 bases, J shed 4 bases, and the junction held 6 bases outside the gene matches. The CDR3 loop is CASSLKTGDPYGYTF. The CDR3 DNA sequence: TGTGCCAGCAGCTTAAAGACAGGGGACCCCTATGGCTACACCTTC. The full variable domain, with the rest looked up from reference TRBV11-2 and TRBJ1-2, is EAGVAQSPRYKIIEKRQSVAFWCNPISGHATLYWYQQILGQGPKLLIQFQNNGVVDDSQLPKDRFSAERLKGVDSTLKIQPAKLEDSAVYLCASSLKTGDPYGYTFGSGTRLTVV.

The chain is built from TRBV28 and TRBJ2-7; 10 nucleotides agree with TRBD2. The CDR3 has 16 amino acids. In germline, CDR1 is MDHEN, CDR2 SYDVKM. V trimming: 4 bases; J trimming: 0 bases; junction bases outside the gene matches: 6. CDR3 sequence reads: CASSSLLAGSSYEQYF. As DNA, the CDR3 is TGTGCCAGCAGTTCACTACTAGCGGGAAGCTCCTACGAGCAGTACTTC.

The rearrangement links TRBV5-1 to TRBJ2-1; 10 nucleotides line up with TRBD2. Germline V CDR1 and CDR2: SGHRS, YFSETQ. The CDR3 extends over 15 amino acids. The V and J ends lost 2 bases and 6 bases, in that order; junction bases with no gene match: 5. The CDR3: CASSLDSGGSNEQFF. As DNA, the CDR3 is TGCGCCAGCAGCTTAGATAGCGGGGGGAGCAATGAGCAGTTCTTC.

J is TRBJ2-7 and V is TRBV28; TRBD1 might be the D (6 bases). The V gene's germline CDR1 is MDHEN and CDR2 SYDVKM. Trimming cost V 6 bases and J 3 bases, with 18 bases left between them. This CDR3 is 15 amino acids long. The chain's CDR3 is CASRTQGRRGYEQYF. CDR3 bases: TGTGCCAGCAGGACTCAGGGGAGAAGGGGCTACGAGCAGTACTTC.

The rearrangement uses TRBV5-4 and TRBJ2-1; 10 bases align to TRBD2. This CDR3 spans 16 amino acids. CDR1 is SGHNT and CDR2 is YYREEE in the germline V gene (reference sequence). J lost 7 bases, V lost 0 bases, and 7 bases had no gene match. The CDR3 sequence: CASSLVLAGNRNEQFF. CDR3 DNA: TGTGCCAGCAGCTTGGTACTAGCGGGAAATAGGAATGAGCAGTTCTTC.

Points on this clone: A junction end diverges from the germline sequence, so it may reflect a read error. The V and J genes are TRBV5-3 and TRBJ2-5; TRBD1 might be the D (6 bases). TRBV5-3 is flagged as an ORF with uncertain function. This CDR3 is built from 15 residues. CDR3 coding DNA: TGTGCCAGAAGTTTGGAATCGTCAGGGGAAGGGACCCAGTACTTC. Translation: CARSLESSGEGTQYF.

This chain links TRBV19 with TRBJ1-2; TRBD1 matches 9 bases. V lost 10 bases and J lost 5; bases outside the gene matches: 14. The CDR3 extends over 15 amino acids. CDR1 is LNHDA and CDR2 is SQIVND in the germline V gene (reference sequence). The CDR3 coding sequence is TGTGCCACCTTCCCCGAGGGACAGGGTGATTATGGCTACACCTTC. Translated: CATFPEGQGDYGYTF.

This clone showed up just a few times. The V call is TRBV6-6, the J call TRBJ1-2; D is perhaps TRBD1 (6 bases). V was trimmed by 2 bases and J by 7 bases, leaving 8 bases between them. The CDR3 is 12 residues long. The germline V gene has CDR1 MNHNY and CDR2 SVGAGI (reference sequence). CDR3 protein: CASSYTGLGYTF. Written as DNA, the CDR3 is TGTGCCAGCAGTTACACAGGGCTTGGCTACACCTTC.

The chain joins TRBV28 to TRBJ1-2, with D maybe TRBD1 (5 bases). This CDR3 is built from 14 residues. V lost 6 bases, J lost 8 bases, and 19 bases lay in between. Germline V gives CDR1 MDHEN, CDR2 SYDVKM. CDR3 nucleotide sequence: TGTGCCAGCAGCCCCTCGCGGCAGGGAAAGGGCTACACCTTC. Protein: CASSPSRQGKGYTF.